This TCR beta chain was identified during a study of tumor-infiltrating lymphocytes in primary liver carcinoma. For the study at large: Samples returned roughly 3.5 to 7.5 million productive TCRbeta reads each. Read depth did not differ significantly between tissue types.

With a constant-region primer, TCR beta cDNA was made from approximately 450 ng of total RNA. Construction of TCR beta libraries relied on three successive nested multiplex PCR rounds employing slightly modified ARM-PCR. The first two PCR rounds used TRBV1-TRBV30 primers with a Cbeta primer, 9 to 11 cycles each. TCRdb processed the multiplex PCR reads anew with MiXCR; each CDR3 protein has one entry. The sample has tens of thousands of distinct CDR3 sequences, more than 70% seen once. Unsorted bulk tissue, about 19-32 mg of it, served as the source for co-extraction of RNA and DNA. Surgical resection was used to treat these primary liver carcinoma patients. The CDR3 sequence is 17 residues long. The germline gives CDR1 MNHNY, CDR2 SVGAGI (reference sequence). A remark on this clonotype: Germline and junction disagree at one end, which may indicate a read error.

The sequence came from a young woman with primary liver carcinoma and hepatitis B virus infection. The chain has TRBV6-6 and TRBJ2-2, with TRBD2 identical over 11 bases. Sequenced input: tumor-adjacent normal liver tissue. In nucleotides, the CDR3 is TGCGCCAGCACTTACGCTAGCGGGAGGACAAACACCGGGGAGCTGTTTTTT. Encoded protein: CASTYASGRTNTGELFF.